These 19 T cell receptor beta chains were sequenced from one sample in a study of blood T cells in healthy people across ages (dated by TCRdb to the mid-2010s). Libraries were prepared through 5' RACE. Sequencing was performed on an Illumina HiSeq 2500. A second PCR of roughly 6 to 11 cycles was run with a J-beta primer mix and a sample-barcoded 5' primer. Using fastp trimming at Q25 and MiXCR clonotype assembly, TCRdb reanalyzed the public sequencing data and kept in-frame beta chains. Each CDR3 protein gets just one entry, which takes the most common genes and DNA from the rows behind it. Recorded for this sample are 800,000 to 1,300,000 distinct CDR3 sequences; around 25% of them occurred a single time. About 0.72% of the sample belongs to the ten largest clones. Separately, the same data were catalogued under a study of T cells of mothers and their children.

Source material: blood. The receptors were gathered from a girl aged 2-9 years in good health.

The V and J genes are TRBV19 and TRBJ2-1; TRBD2 agrees at 14 bases. Trimming at V came to 5 bases and at J to 8 bases, leaving 8 bases not matched to a gene. This CDR3 is 16 amino acids long. Germline CDR1 LNHDA, CDR2 SQIVND (reference sequence). The DNA of the CDR3 is TGTGCCAGTAGTCCCCCGCCGGGACTAGCGGGAGATGAGCAGTTCTTC. This encodes CASSPPPGLAGDEQFF.

J is TRBJ2-5 and V is TRBV14; TRBD1 matches 9 bases. The DNA matches TRBJ2-1 better at its end, which makes the J call doubtful. Germline V gene lookup returns CDR1 SGHDN and CDR2 FVKESK. This CDR3 is 24 amino acids long. The CDR3 nucleotides read TGTGCCAGCAGCCGGCAGCCGGGACAGGGATTCCCTACCGACTACCACTCCATTGGTAATGAGCAGTTCTTC. Residues: CASSRQPGQGFPTDYHSIGNEQFF.

J is TRBJ2-7 and V is TRBV20-1; D is uncertain. Trimming took off 3 bases at V and 6 bases at J, with 9 bases between the two ends. CDR3 length: 11 amino acids. Germline CDR1 is DFQATT and CDR2 is SNEGSKA (reference sequence). CDR3 DNA sequence: TGCAGTGCTAGTTTCTCGGCCGAGCAGTACTTC. This encodes CSASFSAEQYF.

The chain carries TRBV5-8 and TRBJ1-5, with TRBD1 matching 8 bases. There are 16 residues in the CDR3. Germline V gene lookup returns CDR1 SGHTS and CDR2 YDEGEE. Trimming removed 2 bases from V and 7 bases from J; junction bases left unmatched: 11. In DNA form, the CDR3 reads TGTGCCAGCAGCTTTTGGACAGGGTGGGAGGACCAGCCCCAGCATTTT. Its translation: CASSFWTGWEDQPQHF.

The V and J genes are TRBV7-6 and TRBJ2-7, with 7 bases that match TRBD2. Looked up from germline, CDR1 is SGHVS and CDR2 is FNYEAQ. The CDR3 is made up of 17 amino acids. The V segment lost 1 base and the J segment 2 bases; nucleotides outside the gene matches: 11. The CDR3 DNA reads TGTGCCAGCAGCTTAGAACCTAGCGGAAGAAGCCCCTACGAGCAGTACTTC. Translation gives CASSLEPSGRSPYEQYF. The full variable domain, in which reference TRBV7-6 and TRBJ2-7 provide the parts outside the CDR3, is GAGVSQSPRYKVTKRGQDVALRCDPISGHVSLYWYRQALGQGPEFLTYFNYEAQQDKSGLPNDRFSAERPEGSISTLTIQRTEQRDSAMYRCASSLEPSGRSPYEQYFGPGTRLTVT.

This clonotype was picked up many times. The chain uses TRBV7-6 and TRBJ2-7; possibly TRBD1 for D (5 bases). Germline values: CDR1 SGHVS, CDR2 FNYEAQ. Trimming took 2 bases from V and 5 from J, leaving 7 bases between them. CDR3 size: 12 residues. The CDR3: CASSLQGDEQYF. CDR3 coding DNA: TGTGCCAGCAGCTTACAGGGCGACGAGCAGTACTTC.

V and J are TRBV12-5 and TRBJ1-5, with a tentative D call TRBD1 (6 bases). This CDR3 has 17 amino acids. The germline V and J ends were trimmed by 5 bases and 0 bases, with 17 bases remaining between them. Germline V gene sequence: CDR1 LGHNT, CDR2 FRNRAP. CDR3 nucleotide sequence: TGTGCTAGTGGTACCTTGAGTTTAGGGGGTAGCAATCAGCCCCAGCATTTT. Translating it yields CASGTLSLGGSNQPQHF.

The rearrangement uses TRBV29-1 and TRBJ2-5, with TRBD2 as a possible D gene (6 bases). The CDR3 covers 14 residues. The germline V gene encodes CDR1 SQVTM and CDR2 ANQGSEA. The V end was cut by 6 bases, the J end by 8 bases, with 22 bases between. CDR3 loop: CSVWDFPVPATQYF. DNA for the CDR3: TGCAGCGTCTGGGACTTCCCTGTGCCAGCCACCCAGTACTTC.

This clonotype came up a few times. This sequence joins TRBV3-1 and TRBJ1-2; no firm D call. Trimming took 1 base from V and 4 from J, leaving 10 bases between them. Germline V gene sequence: CDR1 LGHDT, CDR2 YNNKEL (reference sequence). The CDR3 totals 14 residues. In DNA form, the CDR3 reads TGTGCCAGCAGCCAAGGGGGTGCCGGCTATGGCTACACCTTC. Amino acids: CASSQGGAGYGYTF.

This clonotype was seen more than once but under ten times. The rearrangement links TRBV20-1 to TRBJ2-3, with D maybe TRBD2 (6 bases). Germline values: CDR1 DFQATT, CDR2 SNEGSKA (reference sequence). CDR3 length: 15 residues. V was pared by 3 bases and J by 2 bases, with 15 bases between. Here the CDR3 DNA reads TGCAGTGCTAGGGGCATGGAGGGGATCACAGATACGCAGTATTTT. As protein: CSARGMEGITDTQYF.

This clonotype turned up a few times. The chain is built from TRBV4-1 and TRBJ2-5; 7 nucleotides match TRBD2. The J call is doubtful: the DNA matches TRBJ2-1 better. The length of the CDR3 is 17 residues. Germline V gene sequence: CDR1 MGHRA, CDR2 YSYEKL. The CDR3 region has the DNA TGCGCCAGCAGCCAAGATCTGGCTAGCGGCAACCACAATGAGCAGTTCTTC. Translation gives CASSQDLASGNHNEQFF.

This clonotype was detected only a few times. This chain uses TRBV7-9 with TRBJ2-1; D is unresolved. CDR1 and CDR2 from the germline V gene are SEHNR and FQNEAQ (reference sequence). CDR3 length: 14 amino acids. The V end was cut by 5 bases, the J end by 10 bases, with 18 bases between. This chain's CDR3 is CASSAEPITYEQFF. Here the CDR3 DNA reads TGTGCCAGCAGCGCGGAGCCCATTACCTACGAGCAGTTCTTC.

The rearrangement uses TRBV10-3 and TRBJ1-1; D possibly corresponds to TRBD1 (6 bases). Trimming took off 1 base at V and 0 bases at J, with 9 bases between the two ends. Looked up from germline, CDR1 is ENHRY and CDR2 is SYGVKD. This CDR3 spans 15 amino acids. CDR3 residues: CAISELGAVNTEAFF. CDR3 DNA sequence: TGTGCCATCAGTGAGTTGGGGGCGGTGAACACTGAAGCTTTCTTT.

This clonotype was seen only a few times. CDR3 amino acids: CASSPSGGGQETQYF. The CDR3 DNA reads as TGTGCCAGCAGCCCAAGCGGGGGGGGACAAGAGACCCAGTACTTC. The J gene is TRBJ2-5, the V gene TRBV7-6; 10 bases agree with TRBD2. There are 15 residues in the CDR3. The germline V gene encodes CDR1 SGHVS and CDR2 FNYEAQ. V lost 5 bases to trimming and J lost 2 bases; unmatched junction nucleotides: 5.

The chain combines TRBV7-2 with TRBJ2-7; D unclear. Trimming pared 3 bases from V and 3 bases from J, leaving 15 bases between. This CDR3 has 15 amino acids. CDR1 is SGHTA, CDR2 FQGNSA, per germline. CDR3 nucleotides: TGTGCCAGCAGCTTTTTCCCCTGGAGTCTCTACGAGCAGTACTTC. This encodes CASSFFPWSLYEQYF.

The CDR3 loop is CASRTGGEETQYF. In nucleotides, the CDR3 is TGTGCCTCGCGGACAGGGGGCGAGGAGACCCAGTACTTC. V is TRBV10-3 and J is TRBJ2-1, with 11 bases matching TRBD1. The end of the DNA aligns better with TRBJ2-5, so the J call may be wrong. The CDR3 consists of 13 residues. Germline V CDR1 and CDR2: ENHRY, SYGVKD.

The gene calls are TRBV7-2 and TRBJ1-1; D gene ambiguous. The germline CDR1 and CDR2 sequences are SGHTA and FQGNSA. V dropped 1 base and J dropped 0 bases, with 9 bases sitting between them. The CDR3 is 15 amino acids. The CDR3: CASSLVRAVNTEAFF. The CDR3 DNA reads TGTGCCAGCAGCTTAGTTAGGGCAGTGAACACTGAAGCTTTCTTT.

V gene TRBV7-9 combines with J gene TRBJ2-1, with TRBD2 matching over 8 bases. From germline, CDR1 is SEHNR and CDR2 FQNEAQ (reference sequence). The length of the CDR3 is 15 residues. Trimming removed 1 base from V and 5 bases from J; junction bases left unmatched: 4. CDR3 residues: CASSLVAGTDNEQFF. In DNA, the CDR3 is TGTGCCAGCAGCTTAGTAGCGGGGACGGACAATGAGCAGTTCTTC.

This clonotype has more than one count but fewer than ten. CDR3 coding DNA: TGTGCCAGCAGCCAAGCCGGGGCAAATCAGCCCCAGCATTTT. It translates to CASSQAGANQPQHF. The rearrangement uses TRBV3-1 and TRBJ1-5, with TRBD1 as a possible D gene (5 bases). V was shortened by 1 base and J by 4 bases, with 8 bases between the two germline ends. CDR1 and CDR2 from the germline V gene are LGHDT and YNNKEL (reference sequence). The CDR3 extends over 14 amino acids.